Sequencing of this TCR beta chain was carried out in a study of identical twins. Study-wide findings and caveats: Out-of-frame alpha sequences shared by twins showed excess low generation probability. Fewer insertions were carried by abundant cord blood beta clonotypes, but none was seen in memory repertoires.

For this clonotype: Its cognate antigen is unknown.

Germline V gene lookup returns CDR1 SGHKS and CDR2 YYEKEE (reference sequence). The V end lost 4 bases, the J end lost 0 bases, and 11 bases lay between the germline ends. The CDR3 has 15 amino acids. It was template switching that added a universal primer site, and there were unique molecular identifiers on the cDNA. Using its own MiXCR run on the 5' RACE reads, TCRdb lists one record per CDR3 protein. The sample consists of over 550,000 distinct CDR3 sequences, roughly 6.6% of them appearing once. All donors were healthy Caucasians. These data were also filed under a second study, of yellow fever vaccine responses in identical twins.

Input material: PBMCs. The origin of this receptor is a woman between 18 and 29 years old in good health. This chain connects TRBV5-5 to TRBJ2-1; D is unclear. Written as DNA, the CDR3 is TGTGCCAGCAGCACCCAAGGAAGCTCCTACAATGAGCAGTTCTTC. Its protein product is CASSTQGSSYNEQFF.